A selection of T cell receptor beta chains follows, all from one sample in a study of sequential checkpoint blockade in melanoma. Some clones are missing from TCRdb's copy, which holds only in-frame ones; the method was immunoSEQ multiplex PCR. The sample lists 20,000 to 25,000 clones, under 30% occurring once. The source was tumor tissue (inferred from file names), collected from a patient given nivolumab and ipilimumab in sequence. The receptors derive from a human donor with melanoma. Each CDR3 is given without its conserved first and last residue. The D gene is left open where the match is weak.

V gene: TRBV2; D gene: TRBD2; CDR3 length: 15; CDR3 protein: ASSEALGGRDTDTQY
V gene: TRBV6-8; D gene: NA; CDR3 length: 11; CDR3 protein: ASRGSGIYEQY
V gene: TRBV29-1; D gene: NA; CDR3 length: 13; CDR3 protein: SVELRGFTRYEQY
V gene: TRBV27; D gene: NA; CDR3 length: 13; CDR3 protein: ASSFTGLRTGELF
V gene: TRBV9; D gene: TRBD1; CDR3 length: 13; CDR3 protein: ASSPGTVAGETQY
V gene: TRBV11-3; D gene: TRBD2; CDR3 length: 15; CDR3 protein: ASSLTGTSGKQETQY
V gene: TRBV11-3; D gene: TRBD2; CDR3 length: 13; CDR3 protein: ASSLFLAGRDTQY
V gene: TRBV18; D gene: TRBD1; CDR3 length: 12; CDR3 protein: ASSPGTEKNIQY
V gene: TRBV10-3; D gene: NA; CDR3 length: 14; CDR3 protein: AISEPPQGEETEAF
V gene: TRBV11-3; D gene: NA; CDR3 length: 13; CDR3 protein: ASSLGGLGTGELF
V gene: TRBV28; D gene: NA; CDR3 length: 12; CDR3 protein: ASSPPGTQETQY
V gene: TRBV29-1; D gene: TRBD2; CDR3 length: 12; CDR3 protein: SATGSRGAYEQY
V gene: TRBV23-1; D gene: NA; CDR3 length: 13; CDR3 protein: ASSQGIGSTEKLF
V gene: TRBV5-1; D gene: NA; CDR3 length: 13; CDR3 protein: ASSQDAVDARGYT
V gene: TRBV6-8; D gene: NA; CDR3 length: 14; CDR3 protein: ATQEGFNRVNTEAF
V gene: TRBV23-1; D gene: NA; CDR3 length: 11; CDR3 protein: ASSLAGVKGQY
V gene: TRBV6-8; D gene: NA; CDR3 length: 10; CDR3 protein: ASSSYNQPQH
V gene: TRBV11-3; D gene: NA; CDR3 length: 13; CDR3 protein: ASSLRVGPDTEAF
V gene: TRBV28; D gene: TRBD2; CDR3 length: 13; CDR3 protein: ASSSSGGGVDTQY
V gene: TRBV18; D gene: NA; CDR3 length: 12; CDR3 protein: ASSSRQLNEKLF
V gene: TRBV25-1; D gene: NA; CDR3 length: 10; CDR3 protein: ASSLTGKGYT
V gene: TRBV14; D gene: NA; CDR3 length: 11; CDR3 protein: ASSWNRDNEQF
V gene: TRBV5-1; D gene: TRBD2; CDR3 length: 14; CDR3 protein: ASSPGLAGVGNEQF
V gene: TRBV11-3; D gene: TRBD1; CDR3 length: 13; CDR3 protein: ASSSSGGVGNTIY
V gene: TRBV23-1; D gene: TRBD2; CDR3 length: 11; CDR3 protein: ASSQAGLGEQF
V gene: TRBV6-8; D gene: TRBD1; CDR3 length: 12; CDR3 protein: ASSDRAHNTEAF
V gene: TRBV6-8; D gene: NA; CDR3 length: 13; CDR3 protein: AISRRAGSTDTQY
V gene: TRBV19; D gene: NA; CDR3 length: 12; CDR3 protein: ASSPQGEGETQY
V gene: TRBV7-8; D gene: NA; CDR3 length: 11; CDR3 protein: ASSYELGDEQF
V gene: TRBV6-8; D gene: TRBD2; CDR3 length: 13; CDR3 protein: ASNPLAGGYETQY
V gene: TRBV9; D gene: NA; CDR3 length: 13; CDR3 protein: ASREQGIGYHEQF
V gene: TRBV6-8; D gene: NA; CDR3 length: 12; CDR3 protein: ASDRPTEDTEAF
V gene: TRBV29-1; D gene: NA; CDR3 length: 11; CDR3 protein: SIRDSGANVLT
V gene: TRBV2; D gene: NA; CDR3 length: 13; CDR3 protein: ASSRRRGSREKLF
V gene: TRBV19; D gene: NA; CDR3 length: 13; CDR3 protein: ASSIDQGGSYEQY
V gene: TRBV7-5; D gene: NA; CDR3 length: 13; CDR3 protein: ASSAHGTTGDTQY
V gene: TRBV28; D gene: NA; CDR3 length: 12; CDR3 protein: ASSLPLADQPQH
V gene: TRBV7-1; D gene: NA; CDR3 length: 11; CDR3 protein: ASSHVEVGELF
V gene: TRBV6-8; D gene: TRBD1; CDR3 length: 15; CDR3 protein: ASSYVGGRQGAQPQH
V gene: TRBV19; D gene: TRBD2; CDR3 length: 15; CDR3 protein: ASSPPGLAGRHNEQF
V gene: TRBV28; D gene: NA; CDR3 length: 10; CDR3 protein: ASSRYSYEQY
V gene: TRBV15; D gene: NA; CDR3 length: 13; CDR3 protein: ATSRGTGGGTEAF
V gene: TRBV6-8; D gene: TRBD2; CDR3 length: 13; CDR3 protein: ASTPTSGGLTEQY